These T cell receptor beta chains were read from a single sample in a study of T-cell reconstitution after alpha-beta-depleted transplantation in children. A single record per CDR3 protein comes from TCRdb applying MiXCR to the PCR reads. The sample carries 170,000 or so distinct CDR3 sequences, approximately 6.8% recorded once. The sequencing here drew on PBMCs from the stem cell graft donor, taken from the stem cell graft. Receptor source: a human donor who donated a stem cell graft to a child with Wiskott-Aldrich syndrome. The CDR3 runs from the conserved cysteine through the conserved F or W. D genes are given only for firm matches. Clone sizes are shown as how often the clone was seen (once, few, many) or a class if it is expanded.

CDR3 | DNA | size | D | J | V
CASARLAGTYEQYF | TGTGCCAGCGCCCGACTAGCTGGGACCTACGAGCAGTACTTC | many | TRBD2 | TRBJ2-7 | TRBV6-1
CASSLTPSYEQYF | TGTGCCAGCAGCCTAACCCCCTCCTACGAGCAGTACTTC | many | - | TRBJ2-7 | TRBV7-2
CASSLALSEQYF | TGCGCCAGCAGCTTGGCGCTTTCCGAGCAGTACTTC | many | - | TRBJ2-7 | TRBV5-1
CASSPGGGTDTQYF | TGTGCCAGCTCACCAGGGGGCGGCACAGATACGCAGTATTTT | many | - | TRBJ2-3 | TRBV18
CASRRHRGSNTGELFF | TGTGCCTCTCGTCGGCACAGGGGATCGAACACCGGGGAGCTGTTTTTT | many | TRBD1 | TRBJ2-2 | TRBV11-2
CASSDSGLQNYNEQFF | TGTGCCAGCAGTGACTCGGGCCTACAAAACTACAATGAGCAGTTCTTC | many | - | TRBJ2-1 | TRBV12-3/TRBV12-4
CASSPVAGDYNEQFF | TGTGCCAGCTCACCAGTAGCGGGGGACTACAATGAGCAGTTCTTC | many | TRBD2 | TRBJ2-1 | TRBV18
CSARDSGGQGGFLYEQYF | TGCAGTGCTAGAGATTCCGGCGGACAGGGGGGATTTTTATACGAGCAGTACTTC | many | TRBD1 | TRBJ2-7 | TRBV20-1
CASSSRGAVGYEQYF | TGTGCCAGCAGCTCACGGGGGGCAGTTGGATACGAGCAGTACTTC | many | - | TRBJ2-7 | TRBV3-1
CASSAGGAGYEKLFF | TGTGCCAGCAGTGCAGGGGGCGCGGGTTATGAAAAACTGTTTTTT | many | TRBD1 | TRBJ1-4 | TRBV6-1
CASSLAGHPGNTIYF | TGTGCCAGCAGCTTGGCAGGGCATCCTGGAAACACCATATATTTT | many | - | TRBJ1-3 | TRBV5-6
CSARLPSGRSRSTDTQYF | TGCAGTGCTAGGCTGCCTAGCGGGAGATCTCGGAGCACAGATACGCAGTATTTT | many | TRBD2 | TRBJ2-3 | TRBV20-1
CASSYNSNAYEQYF | TGTGCCAGCAGTTACAACAGCAACGCCTACGAGCAGTACTTC | many | - | TRBJ2-7 | TRBV6-5